This TCR beta chain emerged from a study of OX40 agonist ivuxolimab in advanced cancers. Study-level findings and limits: By week 6 at 0.1 to 3.0 mg/kg, blood CD4+ and CD8+ T cells had expanded clonally. Not determined was the antigen specificity of the expanded peripheral T cells.

Assay used: immunoSEQ multiplex PCR; TCRdb lists only in-frame clones, some missing. Of approximately 83,000 clones listed, 81% were seen once; the top ten hold approximately 4.5%. Between the trimmed V and J ends, which lost 7 bases and 5 bases, there was a span of 20 bases. Germline V gene data show CDR1 as SNHLY and CDR2 as FYNNEI. This CDR3 is built from 15 residues. On this clone: The antigen is not known.

The receptor was derived from an adult with an advanced solid tumor such as melanoma, head and neck, liver or kidney cancer. The V and J genes are TRBV2 and TRBJ1-1, with D perhaps TRBD1 (6 bases). The specimen comprised CD4+ or CD8+ T cells sorted from blood, sampled in a trial of the OX40 agonist ivuxolimab. The CDR3 sequence is CASTSRGVQGTEAFF. The CDR3 coding sequence is TGTGCCAGCACCTCGAGGGGGGTTCAGGGTACTGAAGCTTTCTTT.